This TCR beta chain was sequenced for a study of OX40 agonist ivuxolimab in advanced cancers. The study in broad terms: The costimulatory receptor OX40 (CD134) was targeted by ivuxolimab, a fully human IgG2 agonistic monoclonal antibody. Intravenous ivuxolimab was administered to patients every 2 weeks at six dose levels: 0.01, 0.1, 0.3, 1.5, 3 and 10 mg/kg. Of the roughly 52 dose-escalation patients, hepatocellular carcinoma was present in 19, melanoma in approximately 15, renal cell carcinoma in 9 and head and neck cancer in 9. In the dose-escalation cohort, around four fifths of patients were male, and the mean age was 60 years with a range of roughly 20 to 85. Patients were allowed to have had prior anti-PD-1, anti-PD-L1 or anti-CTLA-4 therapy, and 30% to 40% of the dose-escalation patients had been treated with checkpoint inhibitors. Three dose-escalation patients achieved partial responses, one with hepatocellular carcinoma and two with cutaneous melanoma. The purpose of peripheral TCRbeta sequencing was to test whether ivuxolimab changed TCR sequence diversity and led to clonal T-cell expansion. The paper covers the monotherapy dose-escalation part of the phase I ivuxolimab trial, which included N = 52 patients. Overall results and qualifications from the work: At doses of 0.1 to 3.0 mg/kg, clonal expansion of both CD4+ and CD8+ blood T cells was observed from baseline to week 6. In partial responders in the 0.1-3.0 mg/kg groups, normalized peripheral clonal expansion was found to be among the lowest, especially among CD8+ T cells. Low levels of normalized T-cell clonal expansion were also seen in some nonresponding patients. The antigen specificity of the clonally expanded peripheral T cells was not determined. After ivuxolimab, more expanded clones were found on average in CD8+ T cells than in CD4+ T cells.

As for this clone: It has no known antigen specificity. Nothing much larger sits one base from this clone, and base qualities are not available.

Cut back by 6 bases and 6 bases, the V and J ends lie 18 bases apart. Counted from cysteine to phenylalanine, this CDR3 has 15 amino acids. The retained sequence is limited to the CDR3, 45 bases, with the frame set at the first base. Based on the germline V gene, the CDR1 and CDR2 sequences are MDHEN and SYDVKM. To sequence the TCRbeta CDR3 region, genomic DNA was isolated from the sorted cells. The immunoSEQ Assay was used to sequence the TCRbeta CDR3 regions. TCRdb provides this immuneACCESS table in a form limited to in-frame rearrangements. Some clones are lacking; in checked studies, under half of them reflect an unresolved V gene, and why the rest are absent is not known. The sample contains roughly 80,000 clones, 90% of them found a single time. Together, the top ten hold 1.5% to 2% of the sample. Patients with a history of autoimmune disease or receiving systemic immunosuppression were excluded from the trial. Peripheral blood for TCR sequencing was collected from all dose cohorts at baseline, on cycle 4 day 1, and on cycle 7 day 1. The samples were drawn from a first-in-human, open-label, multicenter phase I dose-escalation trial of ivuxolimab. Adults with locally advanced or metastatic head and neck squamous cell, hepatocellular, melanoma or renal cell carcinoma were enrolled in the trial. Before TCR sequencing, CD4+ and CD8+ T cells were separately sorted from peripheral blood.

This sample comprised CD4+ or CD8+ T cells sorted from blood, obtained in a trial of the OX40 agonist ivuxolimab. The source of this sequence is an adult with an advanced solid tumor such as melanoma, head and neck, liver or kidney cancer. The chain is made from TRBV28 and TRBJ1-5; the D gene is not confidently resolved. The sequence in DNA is TGTGCCAGCAGCCGAGGAGGCAGTTTGGGTCAGCCCCAGCATTTT. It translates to CASSRGGSLGQPQHF.